The 14 T cell receptor beta chains in this list originate from one sample, sequenced in a study of blood T cell repertoires in COVID-19. Method: immunoSEQ multiplex PCR; TCRdb's copy keeps in-frame clones and lacks some. The top ten clones hold approximately 3.5% of a sample with 240,000 or so clones, about four fifths of them seen once. The sample was peripheral blood. The receptors were sampled from a young woman with acute or convalescent COVID-19.

The chain uses TRBV4-2 and TRBJ1-1, with D possibly being TRBD1 (5 bases). Germline V gene lookup returns CDR1 LGHNA and CDR2 YNFKEQ. The V end was cut by 1 base, the J end by 0 bases, with 15 bases between. This CDR3 region has 17 residues. CDR3 sequence (DNA): TGTGCCAGCAGCCAAGGGGGCGCAGAGTCCATGAACACTGAAGCTTTCTTT. Protein: CASSQGGAESMNTEAFF.

This clone was recorded a few times. DNA of the CDR3: TGTGCCAGCAGCTTTCAGGGAGGGGACCCACAGCCCCAGCATTTT. This encodes CASSFQGGDPQPQHF. The genes are TRBV5-6 and TRBJ1-5; tentative D call: TRBD1 (5 bases). Trimming removed 2 bases from V and 7 bases from J, with 16 bases in between. The CDR3 sequence is 15 residues long. Germline V gene sequence: CDR1 SGHDT, CDR2 YYEEEE.

This chain's CDR3 is CASSQVAGGGGYTF. The CDR3 region has the DNA TGTGCCAGCAGCCAAGTCGCAGGGGGAGGCGGCTACACCTTC. The gene calls are TRBV3-1 (or the pseudogene TRBV3-2) and TRBJ1-2; TRBD1 agrees at 7 bases. J gave up 8 bases and V 1 base, and 7 bases lay outside the gene matches. The CDR3 has 14 residues. CDR1 and CDR2 from the germline V gene are LGHDT and YNNKEL (reference sequence).

The chain uses TRBV30 and TRBJ1-2; D not resolved. Germline CDR1 GTSNPN, CDR2 SVGIG (reference sequence). The CDR3 has 15 residues. The germline V and J ends were trimmed by 3 bases and 1 base, with 15 bases remaining between them. The chain's CDR3 is CAWRTTQVFNYGYTF. CDR3 bases: TGTGCCTGGAGAACGACCCAGGTTTTTAACTATGGCTACACCTTC.

The rearrangement joins TRBV28 to TRBJ1-3, with D possibly being TRBD1 (5 bases). Trimming cost V 4 bases and J 3 bases, with 16 bases left between them. The CDR3 covers 16 residues. CDR1 is MDHEN, CDR2 SYDVKM, per germline. The CDR3 DNA sequence: TGTGCCAGCAGTTATCGGGGGAATAAGGGTGGAAACACCATATATTTT. Residues: CASSYRGNKGGNTIYF.

The V gene is TRBV13, the J gene TRBJ1-2; 9 bases fit TRBD1. Germline V gene sequence: CDR1 PRHDT, CDR2 FYEKMQ (reference sequence). With 1 base clipped from V and 9 bases from J, the junction kept 6 bases outside the gene matches. The CDR3 spans 14 residues. This chain's CDR3 is CASSLDWTGESYTF. DNA for the CDR3: TGTGCCAGCAGCTTAGATTGGACAGGGGAAAGCTACACCTTC.

CDR3 protein: CSLAARETQYF. The DNA of the CDR3 is TGCAGTCTCGCTGCTAGAGAGACCCAGTACTTC. The V call is TRBV20-1, the J call TRBJ2-5; D call uncertain. Per the germline V gene, CDR1 is DFQATT and CDR2 is SNEGSKA (reference sequence). V was clipped by 8 bases and J by 4 bases, with 11 bases between them. The CDR3 is 11 residues long.

This rearrangement joins TRBV12-5 to TRBJ2-5, with a possible D match to TRBD2 (6 bases). This CDR3 spans 15 amino acids. The V end lost 6 bases, the J end lost 5 bases, and 19 bases lay between the germline ends. The germline gives CDR1 LGHNT, CDR2 FRNRAP. DNA for the CDR3: TGTGCTAGTGGCAAACGGAGGTGGGGGGTTGAGACCCAGTACTTC. This codes for CASGKRRWGVETQYF.

The V call is TRBV6-2 or TRBV6-3, the J call TRBJ1-2; D gene unclear. The CDR3 has 13 amino acids. Germline assignment: CDR1 MNHEY and CDR2 SVGEGT. V was shortened by 0 bases and J by 3 bases, with 5 bases between the two germline ends. The CDR3 loop is CASSYSPYYGYTF. For the CDR3, the DNA is TGTGCCAGCAGTTACTCCCCCTACTATGGCTACACCTTC.

CDR3 DNA: TGTGCCAGCAGCCGGGGACTAGCGGGCCTGGGGGCAGAGACCCAGTACTTC. It is translated as CASSRGLAGLGAETQYF. The V call is TRBV11-3, the J call TRBJ2-5; 12 nucleotides match TRBD2. The germline V gene has CDR1 SGHNT and CDR2 YENEEA. Trimming took 5 bases from V and 4 from J; bases not matched to a gene: 11. This CDR3 is 17 amino acids long.

This chain uses TRBV5-8 with TRBJ2-1; 13 bases fit TRBD2. The CDR3 length is 16 residues. Germline V lookup: CDR1 SGHTS, CDR2 YDEGEE. The J segment lost 14 bases and the V segment lost 4 bases, leaving 15 bases of the junction unmatched. CDR3 loop: CASSPTGTSGTRRKFF. The CDR3 DNA sequence: TGTGCCAGCAGCCCGACCGGGACTAGCGGGACACGTCGGAAGTTCTTC.

V is TRBV10-2 and J is TRBJ2-1, with TRBD2 matching over 7 bases. V trimming: 8 bases; J trimming: 8 bases; junction bases outside the gene matches: 15. The germline V gene has CDR1 WSHSY and CDR2 SAAADI. CDR3 length: 15 residues. Here the CDR3 reads CASGTPQGGSYEQFF. The CDR3 DNA is TGCGCCAGCGGAACCCCGCAGGGCGGGAGCTATGAGCAGTTCTTC.

The chain has TRBV30 and TRBJ1-5; TRBD1 aligns across 9 bases. This CDR3 contains 16 residues. The V and J ends lost 0 bases and 2 bases, in that order; junction bases with no gene match: 5. The germline V gene has CDR1 GTSNPN and CDR2 SVGIG (reference sequence). The CDR3 bases are TGTGCCTGGAGTGTAGACCGGACAGGGGGCAATCAGCCCCAGCATTTT. It encodes CAWSVDRTGGNQPQHF.

The CDR3 DNA sequence: TGTGCCAGCAGTTTAGATGGACAGCGCACAGATACGCAGTATTTT. Translation gives CASSLDGQRTDTQYF. V usage is TRBV27 and J usage is TRBJ2-3; possibly TRBD1 for D (6 bases). The V end lost 2 bases, the J end lost 1 base, and 10 bases lay between the germline ends. The CDR3 loop spans 15 amino acids. The V gene's germline CDR1 is MNHEY and CDR2 SMNVEV (reference sequence).